This entry lists 24 T cell receptor beta chains sequenced from one sample in a study of Ad26.COV2.S vaccination and SARS-CoV-2 variants. Treatment in this sample: around 19 received Ad26.COV2.S at low or high dose, single or two shots; about 5 received placebo; per-sample allocation not given. It was on day 63 after the first vaccine or placebo injection that samples were taken. TCRdb's table, derived via immunoSEQ multiplex PCR, lists solely in-frame clones and lacks some. The sample shows about 440,000 clones, roughly 91% of them seen only once. The source was peripheral blood, collected in a trial of Ad26.COV2.S vaccine versus placebo. These receptors were obtained from a person aged 18 to 59 who received the Ad26.COV2.S COVID-19 vaccine or a placebo.

CDR3 in amino acids: CASMQPRRLERNYGYTF. CDR3 DNA sequence: TGTGCCAGCATGCAGCCGAGACGACTAGAGCGTAACTATGGCTACACCTTC. V gene TRBV5-8 combines with J gene TRBJ1-2; D gene unclear. In germline, CDR1 is SGHTS, CDR2 YDEGEE. The CDR3 is 17 residues long. Trimming took off 6 bases at V and 1 base at J, with 22 bases between the two ends.

The rearrangement uses TRBV5-5 and TRBJ2-5, with D possibly called TRBD1 or TRBD2 (5 bases each). The CDR3 is made up of 15 amino acids. Trimming shortened V by 2 bases and J by 4 bases, and 15 bases separated the two germline ends. Germline V CDR1 and CDR2: SGHKS, YYEKEE (reference sequence). CDR3 in amino acids: CASSFEGNVGETQYF. In nucleotides, the CDR3 is TGTGCCAGCAGCTTTGAGGGGAACGTCGGAGAGACCCAGTACTTC. Combining the CDR3 with reference TRBV5-5 and TRBJ2-5 gives the whole variable domain DAGVTQSPTHLIKTRGQQVTLRCSPISGHKSVSWYQQVLGQGPQFIFQYYEKEERGRGNFPDRFSARQFPNYSSELNVNALLLGDSALYLCASSFEGNVGETQYFGPGTRLLVL.

The CDR3 here is CASSLKTFDTQYF. The CDR3 bases are TGCGCCAGCAGCCTGAAGACCTTTGATACGCAGTATTTT. This rearrangement joins TRBV5-1 to TRBJ2-3; D remains ambiguous. Trimming shortened V by 4 bases and J by 6 bases, and 12 bases separated the two germline ends. There are 13 residues in the CDR3. CDR1 and CDR2 (germline): SGHRS, YFSETQ.

The gene calls are TRBV24-1 and TRBJ2-3; 10 bases are a match to TRBD2. CDR3 size: 19 residues. Trimming took 3 bases from V and 4 from J; bases not matched to a gene: 15. Germline CDR1 reads KGHDR; CDR2 reads SFDVKD. CDR3 region: CATSDPRASGGLTADTQYF. The CDR3 DNA reads TGTGCCACCAGTGATCCCCGGGCTAGCGGGGGCCTGACCGCAGATACGCAGTATTTT.

The V call is TRBV15, the J call TRBJ1-3, with D unclear. CDR1 is LNHNV, CDR2 YYDKDF, per germline (reference sequence). CDR3 length equals 16 residues. Trimming cost V 0 bases and J 2 bases, with 11 bases left between them. CDR3 residues: CATSRDPARAGNTIYF. CDR3 in DNA: TGTGCCACCAGCAGAGATCCGGCCCGCGCTGGAAACACCATATATTTT.

The chain recombines TRBV5-1 with TRBJ2-1, with 7 bases aligning to TRBD2. The CDR3 is 17 residues long. Germline loops: CDR1 SGHRS, CDR2 YFSETQ. V dropped 0 bases and J dropped 5; count of bases not matched to a gene: 11. CDR3 bases: TGCGCCAGCAGCTTGGCCCTGGGGCGGGAGCCCCACAATGAGCAGTTCTTC. Protein sequence: CASSLALGREPHNEQFF. Filled out from reference TRBV5-1 and TRBJ2-1, the complete variable domain reads KAGVTQTPRYLIKTRGQQVTLSCSPISGHRSVSWYQQTPGQGLQFLFEYFSETQRNKGNFPGRFSGRQFSNSRSEMNVSTLELGDSALYLCASSLALGREPHNEQFFGPGTRLTVL.

In regard to this clone: An end of the junction differs from the germline gene, which may be a read error. The chain uses TRBV10-3 and TRBJ2-3; tentatively, D is TRBD1 (6 bases). Germline CDR1 ENHRY, CDR2 SYGVKD. This CDR3 has 17 residues. For the CDR3, the DNA is TGTGCCATCAGTAAGTCACAGGGTTTTGATCGAACAGATACGCAGTATTTT. Translated, it gives CAISKSQGFDRTDTQYF.

A single count supports this clone. This sequence joins TRBV28 and TRBJ2-3; possible D gene TRBD2, 5 bases. V was trimmed by 4 bases and J by 5 bases, leaving 13 bases between them. The CDR3 totals 14 residues. Germline CDR1 MDHEN, CDR2 SYDVKM. CDR3 in amino acids: CASSSSRREDTQYF. The CDR3 nucleotides are TGTGCCAGCAGTTCCTCCCGTCGGGAAGATACGCAGTATTTT.

The DNA of the CDR3 is TGTGCCTGGAGTGTACGGGGGGCTTATAATTCACCCCTCCACTTT. Residues: CAWSVRGAYNSPLHF. The chain uses TRBV30 and TRBJ1-6; D possibly corresponds to TRBD1 (6 bases). The CDR3 sequence is 15 residues long. The germline V and J ends were trimmed by 0 bases and 4 bases, with 10 bases remaining between them. Per germline, CDR1 GTSNPN and CDR2 SVGIG (reference sequence).

V usage is TRBV3-1 (or the pseudogene TRBV3-2) and J usage is TRBJ2-7; the D gene is possibly TRBD1 (5 bases). Germline CDR1 and CDR2: LGHDT and YNNKEL (reference sequence). V shed 1 base and J shed 2 bases, with 24 bases lying between them. CDR3 length: 19 amino acids. The CDR3 DNA is TGTGCCAGCAGCCAAGGTAGGGGCCGGGCTAGTACAAGAGCCTACGAGCAGTACTTC. It codes for CASSQGRGRASTRAYEQYF.

This clone was seen once. The genes are TRBV5-6 and TRBJ1-4; possibly TRBD1 for D (5 bases). CDR3 size: 15 residues. Germline V gives CDR1 SGHDT, CDR2 YYEEEE. Trimming shortened V by 5 bases and J by 2 bases, and 13 bases separated the two germline ends. CDR3: CASRSRWGTNEKLFF. Written as DNA, the CDR3 is TGTGCCAGCAGGTCCCGGTGGGGGACTAATGAAAAACTGTTTTTT.

The chain has TRBV19 and TRBJ2-7; 7 nucleotides agree with TRBD1. The CDR3 has 15 residues. Germline V gene data show CDR1 as LNHDA and CDR2 as SQIVND (reference sequence). J gave up 3 bases and V 5 bases, and 10 bases lay outside the gene matches. As DNA, the CDR3 is TGTGCCAGTAGTGCCATTCCGGGACAGCGCTACGAGCAGTACTTC. It specifies CASSAIPGQRYEQYF.

The rearrangement uses TRBV18 and TRBJ1-1; a possible D gene is TRBD1 (5 bases). The CDR3 spans 14 residues. From germline, CDR1 is KGHSH and CDR2 LQKENI. The V and J ends lost 5 bases and 7 bases respectively, with 17 bases between them. CDR3 sequence: CASSASAGDGEAFF. CDR3 coding DNA: TGTGCCAGCTCAGCGAGCGCGGGGGATGGTGAAGCTTTCTTT.

In its sample, this clone was seen once. This chain's CDR3 is CASSALATGELFF. The CDR3, as DNA: TGTGCCAGCAGCGCACTAGCGACCGGGGAGCTGTTTTTT. V and J are TRBV7-8 and TRBJ2-2; 7 positions agree with TRBD2. The CDR3 sequence is 13 residues long. CDR1 is SGHVS, CDR2 FQNEAQ, per germline. With 5 bases clipped from V and 5 bases from J, the junction kept 2 bases outside the gene matches.

The chain recombines TRBV21-1 with TRBJ2-3; the table's D call, TRBD1, has no DNA check behind it. TRBV21-1 is given as a pseudogene. CDR3 length equals 15 residues. CDR3 region: CASSKDPRLADTQYF. As DNA, the CDR3 is TGTGCCAGCAGCAAAGATCCCAGGTTGGCAGATACGCAGTATTTT.

The chain carries TRBV18 and TRBJ2-7; D possibly corresponds to TRBD2 (5 bases). The CDR3 runs to 14 residues. From germline, CDR1 is KGHSH and CDR2 LQKENI. V dropped 2 bases and J dropped 2 bases, with 10 bases sitting between them. The CDR3 loop is CASSPFGETYEQYF. DNA of the CDR3: TGTGCCAGCTCACCATTCGGGGAAACCTACGAGCAGTACTTC.

V gene TRBV2 combines with J gene TRBJ1-5; TRBD1 agrees at 9 bases. The length of the CDR3 is 14 residues. Germline CDR1 is SNHLY and CDR2 is FYNNEI. The J segment lost 6 bases and the V segment lost 8 bases, leaving 8 bases of the junction unmatched. The CDR3 DNA reads as TGTGCCAGCGGCCTACAGGGGGCTGGTCAGCCCCAGCATTTT. Residues: CASGLQGAGQPQHF. The variable domain in full, with the rest retrieved from reference TRBV2 and TRBJ1-5, is EPEVTQTPSHQVTQMGQEVILRCVPISNHLYFYWYRQILGQKVEFLVSFYNNEISEKSEIFDDQFSVERPDGSNFTLKIRSTKLEDSAMYFCASGLQGAGQPQHFGDGTRLSIL.

This rearrangement joins TRBV9 to TRBJ2-1, with D unclear. CDR1 SGDLS and CDR2 YYNGEE come from the germline V gene. CDR3 size: 15 residues. Trimming pared 3 bases from V and 0 bases from J, leaving 10 bases between. CDR3 residues: CASSATGSSYNEQFF. The CDR3 nucleotides are TGTGCCAGCAGCGCGACTGGCAGCTCCTACAATGAGCAGTTCTTC.

This clone was picked up one time. This chain links TRBV6-2 or TRBV6-3 with TRBJ2-3; D gene unclear. This CDR3 is built from 15 residues. Trimming left V 6 bases short and J 2 bases short, with 15 bases between. Looked up from germline, CDR1 is MNHEY and CDR2 is SVGEGT. CDR3 loop: CASSPRAFNTDTQYF. The DNA for the CDR3 is TGTGCCAGCAGCCCCCGGGCCTTTAACACAGATACGCAGTATTTT.

This chain uses TRBV3-1 (or the pseudogene TRBV3-2) with TRBJ2-5; D tentatively reads TRBD1 or TRBD2 (5 bases each). Germline V CDR1 and CDR2: LGHDT, YNNKEL (reference sequence). This CDR3 has 12 residues. The ends were cut back, 4 bases at V and 5 bases at J, with 8 bases in the middle. CDR3 loop: CASSRGFETQYF. The CDR3 nucleotides read TGTGCCAGCAGCCGGGGGTTCGAGACCCAGTACTTC.

J is TRBJ1-2 and V is TRBV6-5; 8 bases map to TRBD1. Germline V CDR1 and CDR2: MNHEY, SVGAGI. The CDR3 runs 13 residues. With 9 bases clipped from V and 8 bases from J, the junction kept 11 bases outside the gene matches. This chain's CDR3 is CASLSTGAEGYTF. As DNA, the CDR3 is TGTGCCAGTCTTTCGACAGGGGCAGAGGGCTACACCTTC.

The chain employs TRBV27 and TRBJ1-1; the D is unclear. This CDR3 region has 14 residues. Per the germline V gene, CDR1 is MNHEY and CDR2 is SMNVEV (reference sequence). With 3 bases removed from V and 2 bases from J, the gap between germline ends came to 10 bases. CDR3 in amino acids: CASSFQAVNTEAFF. CDR3 DNA sequence: TGTGCCAGCAGTTTTCAGGCAGTTAACACTGAAGCTTTCTTT.

The chain has TRBV7-2 and TRBJ2-7, with TRBD2 as a possible D gene (5 bases). The V and J ends lost 3 bases and 3 bases respectively, with 12 bases between them. This CDR3 comprises 14 residues. Germline values: CDR1 SGHTA, CDR2 FQGNSA. For the CDR3, the DNA is TGTGCCAGCAGCTTCCACCCCGGGAACTACGAGCAGTACTTC. Its protein is CASSFHPGNYEQYF.

This chain links TRBV20-1 with TRBJ1-4, with D perhaps TRBD1 (5 bases). Germline CDR1 DFQATT, CDR2 SNEGSKA (reference sequence). The length of the CDR3 is 11 residues. The V gene lost 6 bases and the J gene lost 8 bases, with 10 bases spanning the gap. The CDR3 sequence: CSAWGGEKLFF. Written as DNA, the CDR3 is TGCAGTGCCTGGGGGGGGGAAAAACTGTTTTTT.